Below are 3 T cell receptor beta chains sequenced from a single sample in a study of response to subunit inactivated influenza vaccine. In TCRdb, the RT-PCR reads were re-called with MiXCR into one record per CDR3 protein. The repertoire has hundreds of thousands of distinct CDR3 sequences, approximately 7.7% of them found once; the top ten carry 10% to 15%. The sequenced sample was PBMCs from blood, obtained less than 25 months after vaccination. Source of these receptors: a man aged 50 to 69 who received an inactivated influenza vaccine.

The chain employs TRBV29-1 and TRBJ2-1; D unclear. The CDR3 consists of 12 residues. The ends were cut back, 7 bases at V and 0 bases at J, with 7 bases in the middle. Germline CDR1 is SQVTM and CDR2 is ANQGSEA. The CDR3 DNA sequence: TGCAGCGGCGAAATCTCCTACAATGAGCAGTTCTTC. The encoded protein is CSGEISYNEQFF.

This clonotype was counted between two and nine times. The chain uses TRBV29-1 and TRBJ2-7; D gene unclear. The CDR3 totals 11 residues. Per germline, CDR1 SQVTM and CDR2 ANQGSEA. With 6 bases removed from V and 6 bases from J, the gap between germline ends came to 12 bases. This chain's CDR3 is CSVDWLGEQYF. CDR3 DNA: TGCAGCGTCGACTGGCTAGGCGAGCAGTACTTC.

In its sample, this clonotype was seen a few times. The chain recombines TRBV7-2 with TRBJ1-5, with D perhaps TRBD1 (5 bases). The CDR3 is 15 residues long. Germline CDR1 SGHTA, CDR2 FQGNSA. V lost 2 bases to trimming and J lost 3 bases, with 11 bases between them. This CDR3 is CASSLTGGDNQPQHF. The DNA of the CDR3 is TGTGCCAGCAGCTTAACAGGCGGGGACAATCAGCCCCAGCATTTT.